This T cell receptor beta chain was retrieved from a study of beta chain features in type 1 diabetes. Investigators reverse transcribed all isolated RNA, so they sequenced expressed TCRB transcripts. Method: immunoSEQ multiplex PCR; TCRdb's copy keeps in-frame clones and lacks some. Of about 470,000 clones in the sample, over 25% are singletons; the top ten hold around 0.065%. Trimming stripped 5 bases from V and 4 bases from J, with 12 bases between. This CDR3 is 14 amino acids long. The germline V gene has CDR1 SGHAT and CDR2 FQNNGV. Sequencing used naive CD4+ T cells from blood. This chain joins TRBV11-2 and TRBJ2-1, with TRBD2 as a possible D gene (5 bases). The TCR was taken from a man between 18 and 29 years old in good health. Here the CDR3 reads CASSPETIYNEQFF. CDR3 DNA: TGTGCCAGCAGCCCTGAGACTATTTACAATGAGCAGTTCTTC.